This TCR beta chain came from a study of cytomegalovirus exposure and HLA in healthy donors. Findings of the study overall: Reportedly, diagnosis of cytomegalovirus status by the classifier showed high specificity and sensitivity. Available immune exposure information covered CMV serostatus only. Rare sequences made up most TCRs, while some public TCRs were found in many donors.

Note on this clone: What it binds is unknown.

Primers included in the PCR were 60 Vbeta and 13 Jbeta primers. Repertoires were generated with immunoSEQ multiplex PCR, while TCRdb's copy carries only in-frame clones and drops some. The repertoire has 150,000 to 200,000 clones, around 80% of them found once; the top ten carry about 6.3%. Sequenced: PBMCs. The sequence came from a male donor in good health and CMV-seropositive.

The CDR3 reads CASSLAASGASYEQYF. CDR3 nucleotides: TGTGCCAGCAGCTTAGCGGCGTCAGGGGCTTCCTACGAGCAGTACTTC. The chain couples TRBV7-6 to TRBJ2-7, with D possibly TRBD1 on 6 matching bases. V was clipped by 0 bases and J by 1 base, with 13 bases between them. The CDR3 has 16 residues. Germline V CDR1 and CDR2: SGHVS, FNYEAQ. Full variable domain (rest looked up from reference TRBV7-6 and TRBJ2-7): GAGVSQSPRYKVTKRGQDVALRCDPISGHVSLYWYRQALGQGPEFLTYFNYEAQQDKSGLPNDRFSAERPEGSISTLTIQRTEQRDSAMYRCASSLAASGASYEQYFGPGTRLTVT.